The T cell receptor beta chain under discussion was sequenced for a study of T-cell memory formation after mild COVID-19 (dated by TCRdb to the early 2020s). Context from the whole study: TCR sequence clusters from the two donors were largely donor specific. In two donors, T-cell clones that expanded and contracted after mild COVID-19 were followed by sequencing TCRalpha and TCRbeta repertoires longitudinally. The cohort comprised two young, previously healthy adult volunteers, one female and one male.

Ficoll-Paque density gradient centrifugation was used to isolate PBMCs. From its cysteine to its phenylalanine, the CDR3 spans 14 amino acids. Only the CDR3 DNA is retained, 42 bases long and in frame from the first base. Ends trimmed: V by 7 bases, J by 4 bases; bases unmatched to a gene: 6. The germline V gene (reference sequence) gives CDR1 as LGHDT and CDR2 as YNNKEL. Sequencing used an Illumina NovaSeq 6000. cDNA libraries for TCRalpha and TCRbeta were prepared by 5'RACE using constant-segment primers, with sample barcodes and unique molecular identifiers added. RNA was extracted from every sample with Trizol reagent. Libraries were amplified in two PCR steps, with a second sample barcode and Illumina TruSeq adapters added in the second step. Sequencing of libraries was performed on an Illumina NovaSeq with 2 x 150 bp paired-end reads. As for the authors' bioinformatics: Demultiplexing of reads and collapsing into UMI-guided consensus sequences were performed with migec v1.2.7. Using mixcr v2.1.11, UMI consensuses were aligned to TRA and TRB V and J templates and then assembled into clonotypes. Clonotypes were classified as expanded or contracted when called significant by both edgeR and NoisET, with noise models trained on biological replicates. For edgeR calls, the cutoffs were a false discovery rate-adjusted p below 0.01 and a log2 fold-change threshold of 1. As an exploratory analysis of dynamics, max-normalized trajectories of the 1000 most abundant clonotypes were examined by PCA with hierarchical clustering. Separately sequenced CD4+ and CD8+ repertoires were used to assign the CD4 or CD8 phenotype of responding clones. TCRdb cleaned the public reads at Q25 with fastp, built clones with MiXCR and kept in-frame beta chains. Merged by CDR3 protein, the rows form single entries marked with the most common genes and DNA. The V and J calls were determined by TCRdb, not by the authors. The table for this sample lists hundreds of thousands of distinct CDR3 sequences; roughly 20% of them were counted only once. Together, the top ten hold 12% of the sample.

Remarks on this clonotype: The target of this receptor is not known. Base qualities were left out, and no much larger clone turns up one base away.

The full study reports these points: Only a couple of mild cases were covered in the study, and larger cohorts including severe cases with pre-infection samples were considered necessary. SARS-CoV-2 specificity was not confirmed for the second-wave clones peaking on day 37. Balanced CD4/CD8 phenotypes were observed for clones contracting from day 15 to 85, whereas a bias towards CD4+ was observed for a second wave of clones expanding from day 15 to 37. Contracting CD4+ clones appeared mostly in the CM and EM memory subsets, whereas CD8+ clones were enriched in EMRA. Some responding clones were found in pre-infection memory, which suggests that pre-existing cross-reactive memory T cells took part in the SARS-CoV-2 response.

Sequencing was performed on PBMCs or a T cell subset sorted from them (not recorded which). The rearranged chain carries TRBV3-1 and TRBJ1-5; the central 8 bases match TRBD1. This TCR derives from an adult woman who had mild COVID-19 (a few samples of this study predate the infection). The sample titles of this study are shuffled in the database, so cell type and time point are left out; the donor was told from shared clones. The DNA sequence is as follows: TGTGCCAGCACGACAGGGGTCGGTAATCAGCCCCAGCATTTT. Its translation is CASTTGVGNQPQHF.